The 25 T cell receptor beta chains given below trace back to one sample, sequenced in a study of T-cell memory formation after mild COVID-19. TCRdb reprocessed the 5' RACE reads with MiXCR, giving one entry per CDR3 protein. Of fewer than 350,000 distinct CDR3 sequences listed, roughly an eighth were seen once; the top ten hold roughly 21%. Sequenced material: PBMCs or a T cell subset sorted from them (not recorded which). All receptors derive from a man between 18 and 29 years old who had mild COVID-19 (a few samples of this study predate the infection). Cell type and time point are not known.

This clonotype was picked up a small number of times. The genes are TRBV7-2 and TRBJ1-6; possibly TRBD1 for D (6 bases). Germline V gene lookup returns CDR1 SGHTA and CDR2 FQGNSA. The CDR3 has 16 amino acids. The V end lost 5 bases, the J end lost 0 bases, and 11 bases lay between the germline ends. The CDR3 reads CASSDQGSSYNSPLHF. As DNA, the CDR3 is TGTGCCAGCAGCGATCAGGGGAGCTCCTATAATTCACCCCTCCACTTT.

The table lists this clonotype with a few counts. The chain employs TRBV27 and TRBJ2-6, with 8 bases identical to TRBD1. Germline assignment: CDR1 MNHEY and CDR2 SMNVEV (reference sequence). Trimming at V came to 5 bases and at J to 2 bases, leaving 5 bases not matched to a gene. The CDR3 runs 16 residues. CDR3 nucleotide sequence: TGTGCCAGCAGTACAGGGGGTACAACTGGGGCCAACGTCCTGACTTTC. Translation: CASSTGGTTGANVLTF.

The chain carries TRBV20-1 and TRBJ1-6; 8 positions agree with TRBD1. Germline CDR1 and CDR2: DFQATT and SNEGSKA (reference sequence). The length of the CDR3 is 15 residues. V lost 6 bases to trimming and J lost 9 bases; unmatched junction nucleotides: 13. The CDR3 spells CSARKNQGAGSPLHF. CDR3 in DNA: TGCAGTGCCCGAAAGAATCAGGGGGCCGGTTCACCCCTCCACTTT.

This clonotype was counted only a few times. V and J are TRBV7-3 and TRBJ2-2; TRBD2 agrees at 9 bases. The CDR3 has 16 residues. CDR1 is SGHTA and CDR2 is FQGTGA in the germline V gene. J gave up 6 bases and V 4 bases, and 9 bases lay outside the gene matches. In DNA, the CDR3 is TGTGCCAGCAGCTCCACCCGAGGCGGGGGGGCCGGGGAGCTGTTTTTT. Translated, it gives CASSSTRGGGAGELFF. Using reference TRBV7-3 and TRBJ2-2 for the parts outside the CDR3, the full variable domain is GAGVSQTPSNKVTEKGKYVELRCDPISGHTALYWYRQSLGQGPEFLIYFQGTGAADDSGLPNDRFFAVRPEGSVSTLKIQRTERGDSAVYLCASSSTRGGGAGELFFGEGSRLTVL.

V usage is TRBV12-3 or TRBV12-4 and J usage is TRBJ2-7; 7 bases are shared with TRBD2. The V gene end was trimmed by 5 bases and the J gene end by 2 bases; junction bases not matched to a gene: 9. The CDR3 is made up of 15 amino acids. The CDR3 coding sequence is TGTGCCAGCAGTCCAATTAGCGGGCAACCCTACGAGCAGTACTTC. Amino acids: CASSPISGQPYEQYF.

V gene TRBV7-6 combines with J gene TRBJ2-2; unclear D gene. This CDR3 is 12 amino acids long. Trimming removed 6 bases at V and 6 bases at J, with 8 bases between. Germline CDR1 is SGHVS and CDR2 is FNYEAQ. The CDR3 sequence: CASRPSAGELFF. The CDR3 DNA reads TGTGCCAGCAGGCCGTCCGCCGGGGAGCTGTTTTTT.

This sequence joins TRBV20-1 and TRBJ2-7, with a possible D match to TRBD2 (5 bases). Germline V CDR1 and CDR2: DFQATT, SNEGSKA (reference sequence). The CDR3 extends over 15 amino acids. Trimming cost V 3 bases and J 7 bases, with 22 bases left between them. CDR3 in DNA: TGCAGTGCTAGTGCGGCCACCAGCCCTCGGAGGGAGCAGTACGTC. It translates to CSASAATSPRREQYV.

This rearrangement joins TRBV18 to TRBJ2-7; 8 bases are a match to TRBD1. CDR1 KGHSH and CDR2 LQKENI come from the germline V gene. The length of the CDR3 is 13 residues. Unmatched junction bases numbered 3, after V lost 5 bases and J lost 3 bases. The CDR3 nucleotides read TGTGCCAGCTCAGAGGGACAGGACTACGAGCAGTACTTC. It specifies CASSEGQDYEQYF.

This clonotype was counted a few times. The chain has TRBV7-9 and TRBJ2-3, with 7 bases that match TRBD2. The CDR3 sequence is 15 residues long. V shed 2 bases and J 1 base; nucleotides not matched to a gene: 3. Looked up from germline, CDR1 is SEHNR and CDR2 is FQNEAQ (reference sequence). CDR3 residues: CASSLPRGGTDTQYF. The CDR3 bases are TGTGCCAGCAGCTTACCCCGGGGGGGCACAGATACGCAGTATTTT. Together with reference TRBV7-9 and TRBJ2-3, the CDR3 gives the full variable domain: DTGVSQNPRHKITKRGQNVTFRCDPISEHNRLYWYRQTLGQGPEFLTYFQNEAQLEKSRLLSDRFSAERPKGSFSTLEIQRTEQGDSAMYLCASSLPRGGTDTQYFGPGTRLTVL.

The gene calls are TRBV7-8 and TRBJ2-7; D uncertain. The V gene lost 4 bases and the J gene lost 3 bases, with 13 bases spanning the gap. The CDR3 sequence is 14 residues long. In germline, CDR1 is SGHVS, CDR2 FQNEAQ. The DNA of the CDR3 is TGTGCCAGCAGCTCAGGCGTCTCGGGCTACGAGCAGTACGTC. Translating it yields CASSSGVSGYEQYV.

This clonotype was seen only a few times. This chain joins TRBV4-2 and TRBJ2-1; TRBD2 matches 9 bases. V shed 6 bases, J shed 8 bases, and the junction held 20 bases outside the gene matches. Germline values: CDR1 LGHNA, CDR2 YNFKEQ. The CDR3 has 18 amino acids. The CDR3 sequence: CASSRQPVGGGALDEQFF. CDR3 coding DNA: TGTGCCAGCAGTCGGCAACCCGTCGGCGGGGGGGCCTTGGATGAGCAGTTCTTC.

The V gene is TRBV20-1, the J gene TRBJ1-3; TRBD1 matches at 11 bases. Per germline, CDR1 DFQATT and CDR2 SNEGSKA (reference sequence). The ends lost 8 bases at V and 3 bases at J; junction bases unmatched: 3. The CDR3 runs to 13 residues. The CDR3 spells CSSDRGLGNTIYF. DNA of the CDR3: TGCAGTTCGGACAGGGGGCTTGGAAACACCATATATTTT.

This clonotype was counted ten times or more. The V gene is TRBV28, the J gene TRBJ1-5; D is undetermined. The CDR3 contains 14 residues. CDR1 is MDHEN and CDR2 is SYDVKM in the germline V gene. V shed 8 bases and J shed 6 bases, with 17 bases lying between them. This chain's CDR3 is CASCSYTGFQPQHF. CDR3 sequence (DNA): TGTGCCAGCTGCTCCTATACGGGGTTTCAGCCCCAGCATTTT.

The chain uses TRBV5-1 and TRBJ2-2, with D perhaps matching TRBD1 or TRBD2 (5 bases each). Looked up from germline, CDR1 is SGHRS and CDR2 is YFSETQ. Trimming stripped 4 bases from V and 4 bases from J, with 11 bases between. This CDR3 is 14 amino acids long. CDR3 in amino acids: CASSPLGTTGELFF. The CDR3, as DNA: TGCGCCAGCAGCCCCCTAGGGACCACCGGGGAGCTGTTTTTT. Filled out from reference TRBV5-1 and TRBJ2-2, the complete variable domain reads KAGVTQTPRYLIKTRGQQVTLSCSPISGHRSVSWYQQTPGQGLQFLFEYFSETQRNKGNFPGRFSGRQFSNSRSEMNVSTLELGDSALYLCASSPLGTTGELFFGEGSRLTVL.

The chain couples TRBV19 to TRBJ2-1; 7 nucleotides match TRBD2. V lost 8 bases and J lost 6; bases outside the gene matches: 16. Germline CDR1 reads LNHDA; CDR2 reads SQIVND (reference sequence). CDR3 size: 16 residues. The CDR3 sequence: CASAPRKTGGINEQFF. CDR3 bases: TGTGCCAGTGCGCCCCGAAAGACGGGAGGAATCAATGAGCAGTTCTTC.

This chain uses TRBV20-1 with TRBJ1-2, with 7 bases fitting TRBD1. The CDR3 has 13 residues. The germline V gene encodes CDR1 DFQATT and CDR2 SNEGSKA (reference sequence). V lost 3 bases and J lost 3; bases outside the gene matches: 4. This CDR3 is CSAREGQDYGYTF. The DNA for the CDR3 is TGCAGTGCTAGGGAAGGACAGGACTATGGCTACACCTTC.

This clonotype was recorded many times. The V call is TRBV4-1, the J call TRBJ2-4, with D perhaps TRBD2 (7 bases). Germline V gene lookup returns CDR1 MGHRA and CDR2 YSYEKL. V was shortened by 5 bases and J by 2 bases, with 13 bases between the two germline ends. CDR3 length: 15 amino acids. This CDR3 reads CASSVGGPSKNIQYF. CDR3 nucleotides: TGCGCCAGCAGCGTGGGGGGGCCTTCCAAAAACATTCAGTACTTC.

This rearrangement joins TRBV7-2 to TRBJ2-2; no firm D call. The V gene lost 1 base and the J gene lost 5 bases, with 5 bases spanning the gap. Germline CDR1 SGHTA, CDR2 FQGNSA. CDR3 size: 13 residues. CDR3 coding DNA: TGTGCCAGCAGCTTAGTCCAGACCGGGGAGCTGTTTTTT. The encoded protein is CASSLVQTGELFF.

This clonotype came up a few times. This chain joins TRBV20-1 and TRBJ2-2; 11 bases match TRBD2. The CDR3 contains 18 residues. After removal of 5 bases from V and 2 bases from J, the junction contained 13 bases not matched to a gene. Germline V gives CDR1 DFQATT, CDR2 SNEGSKA (reference sequence). The CDR3 reads CSADRVTSGGLNTGELFF. The CDR3 DNA is TGCAGTGCTGACCGTGTAACTAGCGGGGGCCTCAACACCGGGGAGCTGTTTTTT.

This clonotype has at least ten counts. The chain is built from TRBV7-8 and TRBJ2-7; 8 bases align to TRBD1. Germline V gene sequence: CDR1 SGHVS, CDR2 FQNEAQ. The CDR3 has 14 amino acids. V shed 4 bases, J shed 6 bases, and the junction held 8 bases outside the gene matches. CDR3 region: CASSSQGAGSEQYF. Here the CDR3 DNA reads TGTGCCAGCAGCTCCCAGGGGGCGGGGTCCGAGCAGTACTTC.

This clonotype was seen a handful of times. J is TRBJ1-1 and V is TRBV5-5, with a tentative D call TRBD1 (5 bases). The CDR3 extends over 12 amino acids. Germline values: CDR1 SGHKS, CDR2 YYEKEE (reference sequence). V gave up 4 bases and J gave up 6 bases, with 10 bases separating them. CDR3 nucleotide sequence: TGTGCCAGCAGCGCTTGGGGGGCTGAAGCTTTCTTT. Its translation: CASSAWGAEAFF. Full variable domain (remainder filled in from reference TRBV5-5 and TRBJ1-1): DAGVTQSPTHLIKTRGQQVTLRCSPISGHKSVSWYQQVLGQGPQFIFQYYEKEERGRGNFPDRFSARQFPNYSSELNVNALLLGDSALYLCASSAWGAEAFFGQGTRLTVV.

V and J are TRBV6-5 and TRBJ2-5; D is unclear. Per the germline V gene, CDR1 is MNHEY and CDR2 is SVGAGI. Trimming stripped 6 bases from V and 3 bases from J, with 11 bases between. CDR3 size: 13 residues. CDR3 amino acids: CASSEGPKETQYF. The CDR3, as DNA: TGTGCCAGCAGCGAAGGTCCAAAAGAGACCCAGTACTTC.

This chain uses TRBV9 with TRBJ2-4; D ambiguous. Germline V gene sequence: CDR1 SGDLS, CDR2 YYNGEE. Trimming shortened V by 2 bases and J by 4 bases, and 7 bases separated the two germline ends. The CDR3 sequence is 13 residues long. The DNA for the CDR3 is TGTGCCAGCAGCGTCGAAGAGAAAAACATTCAGTACTTC. It translates to CASSVEEKNIQYF. The full variable domain, in which reference TRBV9 and TRBJ2-4 provide the parts outside the CDR3, is DSGVTQTPKHLITATGQRVTLRCSPRSGDLSVYWYQQSLDQGLQFLIQYYNGEERAKGNILERFSAQQFPDLHSELNLSSLELGDSALYFCASSVEEKNIQYFGAGTRLSVL.

The chain links TRBV3-1 to TRBJ2-5; 7 positions agree with TRBD2. The CDR3 sequence is 16 residues long. V shed 1 base and J 1 base; nucleotides not matched to a gene: 6. Germline V CDR1 and CDR2: LGHDT, YNNKEL (reference sequence). The CDR3 DNA sequence: TGTGCCAGCAGCCAAGCGGCGGGGAGGGGCCAAGAGACCCAGTACTTC. Translating gives CASSQAAGRGQETQYF.

This clonotype was found a few times. The chain employs TRBV20-1 and TRBJ2-7; TRBD1 matches at 9 bases. Per germline, CDR1 DFQATT and CDR2 SNEGSKA (reference sequence). V gave up 6 bases and J gave up 3 bases; unmatched junction bases: 6. This CDR3 contains 13 residues. The CDR3 here is CSAPTGGHYEQYF. CDR3 DNA sequence: TGCAGTGCCCCGACAGGGGGGCACTACGAGCAGTACTTC.